The rows below give T cell receptor beta chains drawn from one sample of a study of blood T cell repertoires in COVID-19. Repertoires were generated with immunoSEQ multiplex PCR, while TCRdb's copy carries only in-frame clones and drops some. This table holds hundreds of thousands of clones, roughly 89% found once. Sequenced sample: peripheral blood. The receptor source for this set is a woman aged 45-65 years with COVID-19, enrolled during active disease. CDR3s include the opening cysteine and the closing phenylalanine or tryptophan. The D gene is left open where the match is weak. Size values are once, few and many counts, or a class for expanded clones, and some rows have none.

TRBV24-1	TRBD1	TRBJ1-2	NA	TGTGCCACCAGTGACCTGGGACAGTCCTATGGCTACACCTTC	CATSDLGQSYGYTF
TRBV2	TRBD1	TRBJ2-1	NA	TGTGCCAGCACCCGGACAGGCGGCTCCTACAATGAGCAGTTCTTC	CASTRTGGSYNEQFF
TRBV30	NA	TRBJ1-2	NA	TGTGCCTGGAGAGATACAGGGCGATACTATGGCTACACCTTC	CAWRDTGRYYGYTF
TRBV6-6	TRBD1	TRBJ1-2	NA	TGTGCCAGCAACAGACAGGGAGGTGGCTACACCTTC	CASNRQGGGYTF
TRBV5-8	TRBD1	TRBJ1-2	NA	TGTGCCAGCAGCGGCCCGGGACAGATCTATGGCTACACCTTC	CASSGPGQIYGYTF
TRBV2	NA	TRBJ1-5	NA	TGTGCCAGCAGCGTTGAGAGCAATCAGCCCCAGCATTTT	CASSVESNQPQHF
TRBV27	TRBD1	TRBJ2-7	NA	TGTGCCAGCGGGCTGGGGACAGTCTACGAGCAGTACTTC	CASGLGTVYEQYF
TRBV5-6	TRBD2	TRBJ2-1	NA	TGTGCCAGCAGCCCCGCCGGGACTAGCGGGGGCGATGAGCAGTTCTTC	CASSPAGTSGGDEQFF
TRBV15	TRBD2	TRBJ2-1	NA	TGTGCCACCAGCGGCCGAGCGGGGGGCATAAATGAGCAGTTCTTC	CATSGRAGGINEQFF
TRBV2	NA	TRBJ1-3	few	TGTGCCAGCAGTGAAGCGCCGTTTGAGTCTGGAAACACCATATATTTT	CASSEAPFESGNTIYF
TRBV10-3	NA	TRBJ1-3	NA	TGTGCCATCAGTGACTTGGGGGGGGCCGCTGGAAACACCATATATTTT	CAISDLGGAAGNTIYF
TRBV19	NA	TRBJ2-5	NA	TGTGCCAGTAGTCGAGAAGAGACCCAGTACTTC	CASSREETQYF
TRBV5-1	TRBD1	TRBJ2-5	NA	TGCGCCAGCAGCTCGCGGACAGGGCAGGAGACCCAGTACTTC	CASSSRTGQETQYF
TRBV10-3	TRBD2	TRBJ2-1	NA	TGTGCCACTTCATTCGGGGGGAACAATGAGCAGTTCTTC	CATSFGGNNEQFF
TRBV5-1	TRBD2	TRBJ2-3	NA	TGCGCCAGCAGCTTGCAAGGTTTCGGGGGGGATACGCAGTATTTT	CASSLQGFGGDTQYF
TRBV11-2	NA	TRBJ2-7	NA	TGTGCCAGCAGCCGTACCTTTTCGATCTCACAGGGCTACGAGCAGTACTTC	CASSRTFSISQGYEQYF
TRBV10-2	NA	TRBJ1-2	NA	TGCGCCAGCAGTGAGTCAGGGGGCTATGGCTACACCTTC	CASSESGGYGYTF
TRBV11-2	NA	TRBJ2-5	NA	TGTGCCAGCAGCTCCAGGATAGGAGAGACCCAGTACTTC	CASSSRIGETQYF
TRBV6-5	NA	TRBJ1-1	NA	TGTGCCAGCAGTTACTCGCGGGGCGCGAACACTGAAGCTTTCTTT	CASSYSRGANTEAFF
TRBV12-3/TRBV12-4	TRBD2	TRBJ2-7	NA	TGTGCCAGCAGTCCAGCGGGGTACGAGCAGTACTTC	CASSPAGYEQYF
TRBV25-1	NA	TRBJ2-7	NA	TGTGCCAGCAGTGCCACGTGGGGCAGGGGACGCTCCTACGAGCAGTACTTC	CASSATWGRGRSYEQYF
TRBV6-1	NA	TRBJ2-3	NA	TGTGCCAGCAGTGAAGCGCTGGAGCGGGTCCACGTAAGGTATTTT	CASSEALERVHVRYF
TRBV19	NA	TRBJ2-1	NA	TGTGCCAGTAGTATCGGTACGAGCTCCTACAATGAGCAGTTCTTC	CASSIGTSSYNEQFF
TRBV7-3	NA	TRBJ1-1	NA	TGTGCCAGCAGCTTAAACGGAGGGCTCGCTTCCACTGAAGCTTTCTTT	CASSLNGGLASTEAFF
TRBV9	TRBD2	TRBJ2-3	NA	TGTGCCAGCAGCGCCCGATATGGACTAGCGGGGGCCGAAGGCACAGATACGCAGTATTTT	CASSARYGLAGAEGTDTQYF
TRBV11-2	NA	TRBJ2-7	NA	TGTGCCAGCAGCTCAGGGTACGAGCAGTACTTC	CASSSGYEQYF
TRBV27	TRBD1	TRBJ1-5	once	TGTGCCAGCAGTTTCACAGGGGGGAGCAATCAGCCCCAGCATTTT	CASSFTGGSNQPQHF
TRBV7-9	NA	TRBJ2-4	NA	TGTGCCAGCAGCTCCAGGCAGGGGGGCATTAACATTCAGTACTTC	CASSSRQGGINIQYF
TRBV5-1	NA	TRBJ1-3	NA	TGCGCCAGCAGCTTGGCCTTGGGGGCCGATTGGGAAAACACCATATATTTT	CASSLALGADWENTIYF
TRBV5-1	NA	TRBJ2-1	NA	TGCGCCAGCAGCTTGGCTCCGGCGGGTGAGCAGTTCTTC	CASSLAPAGEQFF
TRBV9	TRBD1	TRBJ1-1	NA	TGTGCCTCCCAACCCTCAGGGGGCTATAACACTGAAGCTTTCTTT	CASQPSGGYNTEAFF
TRBV7-9	TRBD2	TRBJ2-2	NA	TGTGCCAGCAGCTTACGTCGACTAGCGGGGGGCCCGAACACCGGGGAGCTGTTTTTT	CASSLRRLAGGPNTGELFF
TRBV19	NA	TRBJ1-4	NA	TGTGCCAGTACTCGAGAAGGGGACTCGGGTGAAAAACTGTTTTTT	CASTREGDSGEKLFF
TRBV4-2	TRBD2	TRBJ2-2	NA	TGTGCCAGCAGCCAACTAGCGGGGGCCTCGGATACCGGGGAGCTGTTTTTT	CASSQLAGASDTGELFF
TRBV5-4	TRBD2	TRBJ2-3	NA	TGTGCCAGCAGCTCACGACTAGCGGGGAGCACAGATACGCAGTATTTT	CASSSRLAGSTDTQYF
TRBV4-1	NA	TRBJ1-2	NA	TGCGCCAGCAGCCAACCGACAAGCTCCTATGGCTACACCTTC	CASSQPTSSYGYTF
TRBV4-1	NA	TRBJ1-1	NA	TGCGCCAGCAGCCTTCAATATGGCTCTGAAGCTTTCTTT	CASSLQYGSEAFF
TRBV30	NA	TRBJ1-2	NA	TGTGCCTGGAATACGGGGTTACCTTCTAACTATGGCTACACCTTC	CAWNTGLPSNYGYTF
TRBV6-5	NA	TRBJ2-2	NA	TGTGCCAGCAGCCGAATGATTAGAGGTTCCGGGGAGCTGTTTTTT	CASSRMIRGSGELFF
TRBV21-1	NA	TRBJ1-2	NA	TGTGCCAGCAGCGACCTTTGTCGGGGGGCCTATGGCTACACCTTC	CASSDLCRGAYGYTF
TRBV5-1	TRBD1	TRBJ2-2	once	TGCGCCAGCAGCCCGGGACAGGGGTCCCGGGAGCTGTTTTTT	CASSPGQGSRELFF
TRBV19	NA	TRBJ1-1	NA	TGTGCCAGTAGAACGACAGGGAACACTGAAGCTTTCTTT	CASRTTGNTEAFF
TRBV28	NA	TRBJ1-2	NA	TGTGCCAGCCGGACGACAGAATTCGATGGCTACACCTTC	CASRTTEFDGYTF
TRBV7-6	TRBD1	TRBJ1-6	NA	TGTGCCAGCAGCCTAACGGCACAGGGGATGGATTCACCCCTCCACTTT	CASSLTAQGMDSPLHF
TRBV5-1	TRBD1	TRBJ2-7	few	TGCGCCAGCAATCTAAGGACAGGGGGAAACGAGCAGTACTTC	CASNLRTGGNEQYF
TRBV7-3	TRBD1	TRBJ1-5	NA	TGTGCCAGCAGCTTACAGGGGGCTTATCAGCCCCAGCATTTT	CASSLQGAYQPQHF
TRBV5-6	NA	TRBJ2-1	NA	TGTGCCAGCCGCTTTTGGGGTGCGGGTGAGCAGTTCTTC	CASRFWGAGEQFF
TRBV3-1/TRBV3-2	NA	TRBJ2-2	NA	TGTGCCAGCAGCCCAAGCAGGACAGTAAACACCGGGGAGCTGTTTTTT	CASSPSRTVNTGELFF
TRBV11-1	TRBD1	TRBJ1-1	NA	TGTGCCAGCAGCTTAGACCGACAGGGGTGGACTGAAGCTTTCTTT	CASSLDRQGWTEAFF
TRBV19	NA	TRBJ2-1	NA	TGTGCCAGTAGTATAGATCGTGGACAGTACAATGAGCAGTTCTTC	CASSIDRGQYNEQFF
TRBV21-1	NA	TRBJ2-7	once	TGTGCCAGCAACCCGGGACAGTTCTTTATTTTGGAGCAGTACTTC	CASNPGQFFILEQYF
TRBV27	NA	TRBJ1-1	NA	TGTGCCAGCAGTTTTCCGGGTAACACTGAAGCTTTCTTT	CASSFPGNTEAFF
TRBV2	TRBD1	TRBJ2-1	NA	TGTGCCAGCAGTATCGGGACAGCCTCCAATGAGCAGTTCTTC	CASSIGTASNEQFF
TRBV11-3	TRBD1	TRBJ2-3	NA	TGTGCCAGCAGTGAAAGGGACAGGGGTAAAGATACGCAGTATTTT	CASSERDRGKDTQYF